The TCR beta chain under discussion was sequenced for a study of shared clonotypes between healthy human individuals (dated by TCRdb to 2018 to 2021). A note on the overall study: Two women and a few men aged 18 to 49 years were included in the cohort. For each donor, CD4 naive and CD4 memory were each run on three plates, CD8 naive on two plates, and CD8 memory on one plate. Blood TCR repertoires of a handful of healthy adults were deeply sequenced to estimate repertoire size and the extent of clonotype sharing between individuals. Different laboratories and diverse techniques were used to prepare libraries and sequence TCR repertoires, to increase sequencing depth and limit assay-specific biases. Leukapheresis yielded between about 0.94 and 8.9 billion PBMCs per donor.

The donors were healthy, HIV-negative adults with no recently reported acute infections or vaccinations. Every donor was a Caucasian adult residing in Nashville, Tennessee, USA. CD8 memory samples were composed of magnetically selected CD45RO+ cells combined with CCR7-negative CD45RA+ effector memory (TemRA) cells. Blood was collected by leukapheresis, and PBMCs were isolated by Ficoll-Histopaque density gradient centrifugation and then cryopreserved in liquid nitrogen vapor phase. Analytical flow cytometry was used to check the purity and quantity of each magnetically sorted T cell population. Each sorted fraction had its genomic DNA isolated and then quantified by UV absorbance on a Nanodrop 2000c. Overall study results and their limits: Incomplete sequencing was indicated by rarefaction of sorted-subset datasets, despite the large sequencing depth. Because the study included only a small number of donors, the genetic and exposure-history diversity represented was limited. Sharing across a few donors was observed for 4.5% to 6.5% of naive CD4, under 4% of naive CD8, 2% to 2.5% of memory CD4, and less than 0.45% of memory CD8 clonotypes. Sampling was restricted to blood, and TCR repertoires in tissue are likely to differ from TCR repertoires in blood. Compared with non-shared clonotypes, the clonotypes found in all four sorted-subset donors had higher generation probabilities. Estimated clonotype richness was generally larger for naive than for memory subsets. Pairwise subsampling led to the expectation that sequencing depth would affect the degree of clonotype sharing among donors.

Using the deep immunoSEQ assay, TCR CDR3 regions were amplified from genomic DNA by multiplex PCR. For each cell subset, the extracted genomic DNA was distributed evenly across all wells of several immunoSEQ 96-well plates, and each plate served as one replicate. For sorted subsets, about 220 ng of genomic DNA, equivalent to around 29,000 T cell genomes, went into each replicate PCR. Purified libraries were quantified with a Qubit 3.0 fluorometer, sized on a Bioanalyzer 2100, and re-quantified with the KAPA Library Quantification kit. Each immunoSEQ 96-well plate was sequenced on its own single-read 150-cycle Illumina NextSeq 550 flow cell. The paper's processing steps were these. The immunoSEQ output contained only junctional sequences without quality scores, so filtering could not match that applied to full-length reads. To assign V/J genes and CDR3, sequences were annotated using PyIR, a Python wrapper for IgBLAST v1.9, with IMGT germline references. Reads were removed for weak V/J assignments (E-value above 1e-6), missing CDR3, stop codons, out-of-frame junctions, or ambiguous translated residues. V3J clonotypes were defined by identical inferred V gene, J gene, and CDR3 amino acid sequence. Percentage overlap between repertoires was calculated by dividing the number of shared unique clonotypes by the size of the smaller repertoire. Repertoire richness was assessed with RTK rarefaction, the Chao1 estimator, and Recon v2.1 estimates of unobserved clonotypes. Generation probabilities for all TCRbeta clonotypes obtained by the gDNA method from a handful of donors were computed using OLGA. TCRdb obtained this table from immuneACCESS and retained in-frame rearrangements with V and J assigned. These tables miss some clones; where compared with another copy, unresolved V genes account for less than half of the shortfall, and the remainder is unexplained. The DNA was the basis for D and trimming; V, J and clone size are from that table. The sample has fewer than 850,000 clones on record, roughly 88% of them singletons. 34% of the sample lies in the top ten.

This clone was seen only once. What this receptor recognizes is not known. Per-base qualities were not stored, and no clone one base away is much larger. Per the germline V gene (reference sequence), SEHNR is the CDR1 and FQNEAQ is the CDR2. The CDR3 sequence holds 14 residues, the cysteine and phenylalanine included. Only CDR3 DNA is held: 42 bases, read in frame from base 1. From V the trimming removes 0 bases and from J it removes 6 bases, while the gene matches leave 1 base of the junction unaccounted for. The sequenced sample consisted of memory CD8+ T cells from PBMCs. What this sample's cell subset or site label stands for: CD45RO+ cells pooled with CCR7-negative TemRA cells. The sequence came from a man younger than 35 in good health. Some clones in this sample may be carry-over from other donors' samples. In this chain, TRBV7-9 is recombined with TRBJ1-2, with 10 junctional bases fitting TRBD1. The bases read TGTGCCAGCAGCTTAGCCGACAGGGGGCATGGCTACACCTTC. This sequence encodes CASSLADRGHGYTF.